This paragraph covers one T cell receptor beta chain sequence. Treatment in this sample: randomized to nivolumab then ipilimumab (arm A) or the reverse (arm B). Live CD3+CD8+ CD19− CD56− cells were sorted from PBMCs. Per the germline V gene, CDR1 is SGHNT and CDR2 is YYREEE (reference sequence). V shed 3 bases and J 0 bases; nucleotides not matched to a gene: 12. The length of the CDR3 is 18 residues. The data were produced by immunoSEQ multiplex PCR, yet TCRdb's version contains in-frame clones alone and is incomplete. The table has about 9,100 clones, around 72% seen once. The data belong to a study of sequential checkpoint blockade in melanoma.

The V and J genes are TRBV5-4 and TRBJ1-3; TRBD1 matches at 7 bases. The clonotype originates from a human donor with melanoma. The material sequenced was CD8+ T cells sorted from blood (inferred from file names), taken from a patient given nivolumab and ipilimumab in sequence. CDR3 nucleotides: TGTGCCAGCAGCTCGCTTTATGAGGGGGCCAACTCTGGAAACACCATATATTTT. Translating gives CASSSLYEGANSGNTIYF.